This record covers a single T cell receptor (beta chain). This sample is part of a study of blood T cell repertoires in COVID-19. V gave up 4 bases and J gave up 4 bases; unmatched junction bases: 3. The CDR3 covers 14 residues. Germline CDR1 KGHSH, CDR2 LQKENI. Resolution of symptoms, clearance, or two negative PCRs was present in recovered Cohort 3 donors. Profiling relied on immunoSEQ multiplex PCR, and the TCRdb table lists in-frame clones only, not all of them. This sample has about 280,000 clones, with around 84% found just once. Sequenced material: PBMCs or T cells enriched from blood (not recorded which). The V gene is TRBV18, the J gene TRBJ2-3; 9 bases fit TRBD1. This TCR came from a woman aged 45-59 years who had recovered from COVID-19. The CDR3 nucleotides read TGTGCCAGCTCACTTACAGGGGGCTCAGATACGCAGTATTTT. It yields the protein CASSLTGGSDTQYF.